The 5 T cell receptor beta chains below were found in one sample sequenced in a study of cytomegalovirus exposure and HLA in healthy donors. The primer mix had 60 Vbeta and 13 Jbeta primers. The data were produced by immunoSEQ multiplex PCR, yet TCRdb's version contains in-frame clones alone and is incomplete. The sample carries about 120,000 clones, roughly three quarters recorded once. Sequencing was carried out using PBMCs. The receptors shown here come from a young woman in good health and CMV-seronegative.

DNA of the CDR3: TGTGCCTGGGGACAGGGGAACACTGAAGCTTTCTTT. Amino acid sequence: CAWGQGNTEAFF. The chain employs TRBV30 and TRBJ1-1, with 8 bases that match TRBD1. The CDR3 has 12 residues. J was trimmed by 1 base and V by 5 bases; bases with no gene match: 0. The germline V gene has CDR1 GTSNPN and CDR2 SVGIG (reference sequence).

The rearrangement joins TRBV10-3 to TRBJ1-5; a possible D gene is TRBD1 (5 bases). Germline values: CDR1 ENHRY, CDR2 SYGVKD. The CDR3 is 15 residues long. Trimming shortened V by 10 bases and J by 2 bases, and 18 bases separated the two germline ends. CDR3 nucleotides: TGTGCCAACTTCGGACCCGCGGGGGGCAATCAGCCCCAGCATTTT. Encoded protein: CANFGPAGGNQPQHF.

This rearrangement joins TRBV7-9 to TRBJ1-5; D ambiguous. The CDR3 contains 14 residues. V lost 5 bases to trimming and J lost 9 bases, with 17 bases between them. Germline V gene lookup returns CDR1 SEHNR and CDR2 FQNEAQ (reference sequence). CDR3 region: CASSHPTESRPQHF. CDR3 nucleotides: TGTGCCAGCAGCCATCCGACGGAGAGCCGGCCCCAGCATTTT.

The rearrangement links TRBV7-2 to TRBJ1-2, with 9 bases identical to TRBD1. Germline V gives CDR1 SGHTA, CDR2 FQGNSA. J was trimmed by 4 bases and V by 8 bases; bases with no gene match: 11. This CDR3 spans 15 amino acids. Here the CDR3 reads CASYKRGTGPYGYTF. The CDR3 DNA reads TGTGCCAGCTATAAGAGAGGGACAGGGCCCTATGGCTACACCTTC.

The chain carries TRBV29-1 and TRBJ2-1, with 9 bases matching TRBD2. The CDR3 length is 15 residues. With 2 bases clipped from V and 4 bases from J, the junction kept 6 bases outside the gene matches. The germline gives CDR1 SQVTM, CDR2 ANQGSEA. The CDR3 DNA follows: TGCAGCGTTGAATTTATAGCGGGGGCGTACAATGAGCAGTTCTTC. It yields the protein CSVEFIAGAYNEQFF.